The entry below describes one T cell receptor (beta chain). Its specificity is unknown. CD45RO negativity and positive selection for CCR7 defined naive CD8 cells, a population that excluded terminally differentiated effector memory CD45RA+ cells. The DNA input per sorted-subset replicate PCR was about 0.2 ug, corresponding to 30,000 or so T cell genomes. Repertoires were generated with immunoSEQ multiplex PCR, while TCRdb's copy carries only in-frame clones and drops some. The data hold about 2.1 million clones, with about 93% observed a single time. Deletions cut 5 bases from V and 1 base from J, with 20 bases between. The CDR3 length is 17 residues. Germline values: CDR1 LNHDA, CDR2 SQIVND (reference sequence). These data are taken from a study of shared clonotypes between healthy human individuals. Study observations and caveats: Relative to memory subsets, naive subsets generally showed larger estimated richness. Researchers sampled only blood; tissue repertoires likely differ.

The receptor comes from a man younger than 35 in good health. Some clones in this sample may be carry-over from other donors' samples. Sequenced: naive CD8+ T cells from PBMCs. This sequence joins TRBV19 and TRBJ2-5, with D possibly TRBD2 on 6 matching bases. Written as DNA, the CDR3 is TGTGCCAGTAGTTCCCTCTTGGAGGGGTTGGTCCAAGAGACCCAGTACTTC. The encoded protein is CASSSLLEGLVQETQYF.